Listed below are T cell receptor beta chains from one sample, sequenced in a study of monozygotic twins with inflammatory bowel disease. TCRdb reworked the 5' RACE reads into one entry per CDR3 protein, no DNA. The sample totals around 97,000 distinct CDR3 sequences. Sample: blood. The source is a human donor with ulcerative colitis or Crohn's disease, or a healthy co-twin of an affected twin (not recorded which). The CDR3 runs from the conserved cysteine through the conserved F or W.

j_gene,v_gene,CDR3aa
TRBJ1-4,TRBV20-1,CRAAATNEKLFF
TRBJ2-5,TRBV20-1,CSANPDGRETQYF
TRBJ2-1,TRBV20-1,CSARSRSIPSGARIPYNEQFF
TRBJ2-7,TRBV5-6,CASSHFLMYEQYF
TRBJ2-5,TRBV6-5,CASSYFPGMTYQETQYF
TRBJ2-5,TRBV6-2/TRBV6-3,CASSGGTSRAFGRETQYF
TRBJ1-2,TRBV20-1,CSAHPGQGLEYGYTF
TRBJ2-5,TRBV11-2,CASSLTTSAQETQYF
TRBJ2-7,TRBV5-5,CASSLAEDYEQYF
TRBJ1-5,TRBV6-1,CASSGRDAGQPQHF